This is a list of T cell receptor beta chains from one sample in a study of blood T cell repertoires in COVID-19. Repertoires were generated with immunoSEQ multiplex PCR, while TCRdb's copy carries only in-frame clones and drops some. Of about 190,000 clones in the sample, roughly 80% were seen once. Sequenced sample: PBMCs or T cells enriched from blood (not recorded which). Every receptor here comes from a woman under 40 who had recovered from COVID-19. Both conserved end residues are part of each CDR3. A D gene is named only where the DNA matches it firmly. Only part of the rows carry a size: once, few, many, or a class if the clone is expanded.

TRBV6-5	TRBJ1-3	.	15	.	CASSYSSGSGNTIYF	TGTGCCAGCAGTTACTCTTCGGGTTCTGGAAACACCATATATTTT
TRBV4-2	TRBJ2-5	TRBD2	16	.	CASSQPSGGRAETQYF	TGTGCCAGCAGCCAACCTAGCGGGGGCCGTGCGGAGACCCAGTACTTC
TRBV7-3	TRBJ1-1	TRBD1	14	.	CASSLQGGNTEAFF	TGTGCCAGCAGTTTACAGGGGGGTAACACTGAAGCTTTCTTT
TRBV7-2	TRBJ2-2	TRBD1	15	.	CASSPRGLDTGELFF	TGTGCCAGCAGCCCCAGGGGGTTAGACACCGGGGAGCTGTTTTTT
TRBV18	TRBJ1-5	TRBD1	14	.	CASSSDRGPQPQHF	TGTGCCAGCTCGTCGGACAGGGGGCCTCAGCCCCAGCATTTT
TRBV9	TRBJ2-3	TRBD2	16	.	CASSVKGSGITDTQYF	TGTGCCAGCAGCGTAAAGGGGAGCGGGATCACAGATACGCAGTATTTT
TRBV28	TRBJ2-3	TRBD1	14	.	CASKDRGASDTQYF	TGTGCCAGCAAAGACAGGGGCGCGTCAGATACGCAGTATTTT
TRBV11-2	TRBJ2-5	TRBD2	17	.	CASSSPSSAGRSGTQYF	TGTGCCAGCAGCTCACCATCGTCAGCGGGGAGGAGTGGGACCCAGTACTTC
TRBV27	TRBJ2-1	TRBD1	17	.	CASSYLTTGTGYNEQFF	TGTGCCAGCAGTTACCTAACGACAGGGACGGGATACAATGAGCAGTTCTTC
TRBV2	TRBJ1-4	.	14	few	CASRDRQAIEKLFF	TGTGCCAGCAGAGACAGGCAAGCAATTGAAAAACTGTTTTTT
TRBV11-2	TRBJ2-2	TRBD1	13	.	CASSLTGAGELFF	TGTGCCAGCAGCTTAACAGGGGCCGGGGAGCTGTTTTTT
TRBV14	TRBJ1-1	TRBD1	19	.	CASSQDLGGTGKGNTEAFF	TGTGCCAGCAGCCAAGATTTGGGGGGGACAGGGAAGGGGAACACTGAAGCTTTCTTT
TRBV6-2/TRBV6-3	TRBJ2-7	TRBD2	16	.	CASSYGTSGGNYEQYF	TGTGCCAGCAGTTACGGGACTAGCGGCGGGAACTACGAGCAGTACTTC
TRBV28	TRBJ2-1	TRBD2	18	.	CASSLPPWLAVSYNEQFF	TGTGCCAGCAGTTTACCCCCCTGGCTAGCGGTCTCCTACAATGAGCAGTTCTTC
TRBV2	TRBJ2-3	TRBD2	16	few	CASSPGLAGATDTQYF	TGTGCCAGCAGTCCCGGACTAGCGGGGGCAACAGATACGCAGTATTTT
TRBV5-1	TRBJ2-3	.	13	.	CASSTGQLDTQYF	TGCGCCAGCAGCACCGGACAGTTGGATACGCAGTATTTT
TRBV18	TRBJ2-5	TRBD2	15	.	CASSLRTRYQETQYF	TGTGCCAGCTCCCTAAGGACTAGGTACCAAGAGACCCAGTACTTC
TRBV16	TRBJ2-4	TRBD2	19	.	CASSLRASGTGGPKNIQYF	TGTGCCAGCAGCCTTAGGGCTAGCGGGACCGGGGGACCAAAAAACATTCAGTACTTC
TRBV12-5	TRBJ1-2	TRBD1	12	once	CASGLGTGGYTF	TGTGCTAGTGGTCTTGGGACAGGTGGCTACACCTTC
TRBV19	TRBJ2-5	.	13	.	CASRTLGRETQYF	TGTGCCAGTAGGACCTTGGGGAGGGAGACCCAGTACTTC
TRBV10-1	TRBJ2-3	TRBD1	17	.	CASSESRGTGGTDTQYF	TGCGCCAGCAGTGAGAGTAGGGGGACAGGGGGCACAGATACGCAGTATTTT
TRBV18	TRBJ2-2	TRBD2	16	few	CASSQGLAVNTGELFF	TGTGCCAGCTCACAAGGACTAGCGGTAAACACCGGGGAGCTGTTTTTT
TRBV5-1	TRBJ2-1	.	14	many	CASSFLAATNEQFF	TGCGCCAGCAGCTTTTTAGCGGCGACCAATGAGCAGTTCTTC
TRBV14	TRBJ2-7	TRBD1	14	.	CASSPGTGGFEQYF	TGTGCCAGCAGCCCCGGGACAGGGGGCTTCGAGCAGTACTTC
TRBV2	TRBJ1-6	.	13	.	CASSEHYNSPLHF	TGTGCCAGCAGTGAACACTATAATTCACCCCTCCACTTT
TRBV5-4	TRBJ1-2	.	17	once	CASSLVTGALRNYGYTF	TGTGCCAGCAGCTTGGTTACAGGCGCTTTAAGAAACTATGGCTACACCTTC
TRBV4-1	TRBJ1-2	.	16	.	CASSLSDRDVSYGYTF	TGCGCCAGCAGCCTATCCGACAGAGATGTTTCCTATGGCTACACCTTC
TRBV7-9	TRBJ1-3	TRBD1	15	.	CASSHDRVSGNTIYF	TGTGCCAGCAGCCATGACAGGGTCTCTGGAAACACCATATATTTT
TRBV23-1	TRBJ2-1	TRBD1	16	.	CARRIWTGSSYNEQFF	TGCGCCAGACGTATCTGGACAGGAAGCTCCTACAATGAGCAGTTCTTC
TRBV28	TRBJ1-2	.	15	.	CASSLAGSRLGGYTF	TGTGCCAGCAGTTTAGCCGGGTCCCGGTTAGGAGGCTACACCTTC
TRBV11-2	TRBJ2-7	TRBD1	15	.	CASSLEGQGRYEQYF	TGTGCCAGCAGCTTAGAGGGACAGGGACGCTACGAGCAGTACTTC
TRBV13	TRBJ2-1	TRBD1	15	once	CASSLVQGAYNEQFF	TGTGCCAGCAGCTTAGTACAGGGGGCGTACAATGAGCAGTTCTTC
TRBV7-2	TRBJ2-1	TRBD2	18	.	CASSLDGAGGLSYNEQFF	TGTGCCAGCAGCTTAGACGGTGCGGGGGGCCTCTCCTACAATGAGCAGTTCTTC
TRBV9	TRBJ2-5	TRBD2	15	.	CASSDLAGGPETQYF	TGTGCCAGCAGCGATCTAGCGGGGGGGCCAGAGACCCAGTACTTC
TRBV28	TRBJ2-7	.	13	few	CASSPRGTYEQYF	TGTGCCAGCAGCCCCCGGGGGACCTACGAGCAGTACTTC
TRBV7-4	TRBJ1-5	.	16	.	CASSPLGQYSNQPQHF	TGTGCCAGCAGCCCCCTGGGGCAATATAGCAATCAGCCCCAGCATTTT
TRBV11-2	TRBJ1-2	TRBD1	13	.	CASSPNRGYGYTF	TGTGCCAGCAGCCCGAACAGGGGCTATGGCTACACCTTC
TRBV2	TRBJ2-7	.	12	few	CASSVSSEEQYF	TGTGCCAGCAGTGTAAGTAGCGAGGAGCAGTACTTC
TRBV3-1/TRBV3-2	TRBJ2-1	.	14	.	CASTSGIILNEQFF	TGTGCCAGCACTTCCGGGATCATTCTCAATGAGCAGTTCTTC
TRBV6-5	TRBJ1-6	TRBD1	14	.	CASSLTGHNSPLHF	TGTGCCAGCAGTTTGACAGGGCATAATTCACCCCTCCACTTT
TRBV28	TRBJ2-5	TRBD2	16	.	CASSVFSGRGGETQYF	TGTGCCAGCAGTGTGTTTAGCGGGAGAGGCGGGGAGACCCAGTACTTC